This T cell receptor (beta chain) was identified in a study of read filtering for tumor transcriptome and immune sequencing. About the research overall: R-ISS stage counts were eight or nine for I, approximately 16 for II, 7 for III. IR-seq gave about 3.5 to 10.27 million TCR reads per sample; RNA-seq gave roughly 80 to 1,300.

Sampling of bone marrow took place during active disease in every patient. Molecular barcoded adaptors covering alpha/delta and beta/gamma chains were used on approximately 400 ng RNA. TCRdb re-called the reads with MiXCR, one entry per CDR3 protein. The top ten clones hold approximately 16% of a sample with approximately 58,000 distinct CDR3 sequences, around an eighth of them seen once. Study-wide findings and caveats: The CD138-negative fraction was mixed bone marrow immune cells, not pure T cells.

This clonotype was observed at least ten times. Its antigen remains unknown. The sequenced sample was a population of CD138-negative cells sorted from bone marrow. This receptor was taken from a donor at least 40 years old with multiple myeloma.

CDR3 DNA: TGTGCCACCAGTGACGTTAGCAATCAGCCCCAGCATTTT. This gives the protein CATSDVSNQPQHF. This sequence joins TRBV24-1 and TRBJ1-5; D is ambiguous. The germline CDR1 and CDR2 sequences are KGHDR and SFDVKD. Trimming stripped 4 bases from V and 0 bases from J, with 3 bases between. This CDR3 comprises 13 residues.